The text below deals with one T cell receptor (beta chain). The antigen is unknown. The TCR library protocol attached unique molecular identifiers to the individual cDNA molecules. TCRdb reanalysed the 5' RACE reads using MiXCR and keeps one entry per CDR3 protein. Altogether tens of thousands of distinct CDR3 sequences are present, about 10% being singletons, with the ten largest covering about 3.9%. The data were obtained in a study of early T cells in non-severe SARS-CoV-2 infection. Notes on the study in general: In VDJdb matching, anti-spike CD8 responses were favored while private and CD4 specificities went missing.

Sequencing used whole blood, obtained at baseline. This receptor was taken from an adult who was a healthcare worker with PCR-confirmed SARS-CoV-2 infection or an uninfected control (not recorded which).

The CDR3 protein is CSVDKHTDTQYF. CDR3 DNA sequence: TGCAGCGTTGACAAGCACACAGATACGCAGTATTTT. The V call is TRBV29-1, the J call TRBJ2-3; D gene uncertain. The V and J ends lost 3 bases and 2 bases respectively, with 6 bases between them. Germline CDR1 and CDR2: SQVTM and ANQGSEA. This CDR3 comprises 12 residues.